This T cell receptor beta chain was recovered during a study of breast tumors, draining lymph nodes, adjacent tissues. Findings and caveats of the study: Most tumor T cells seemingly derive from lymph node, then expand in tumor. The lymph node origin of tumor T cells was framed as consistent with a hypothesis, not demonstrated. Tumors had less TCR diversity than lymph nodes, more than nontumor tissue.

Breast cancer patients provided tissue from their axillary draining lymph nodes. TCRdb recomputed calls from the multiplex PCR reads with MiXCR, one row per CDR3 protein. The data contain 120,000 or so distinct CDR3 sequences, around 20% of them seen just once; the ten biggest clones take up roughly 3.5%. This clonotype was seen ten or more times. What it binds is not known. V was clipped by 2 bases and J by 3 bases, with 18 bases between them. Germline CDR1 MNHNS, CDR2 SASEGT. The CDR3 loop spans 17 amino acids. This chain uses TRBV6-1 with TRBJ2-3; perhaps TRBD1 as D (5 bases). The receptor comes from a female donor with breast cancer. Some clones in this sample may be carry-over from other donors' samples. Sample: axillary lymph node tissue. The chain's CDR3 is CASSEIIGRVSTDTQYF. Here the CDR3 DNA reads TGTGCCAGCAGTGAAATTATTGGCAGGGTCTCGACAGATACGCAGTATTTT.